This TCR beta chain stems from a study of neurological immune-mediated disorders. The CDR3 contains 15 residues. Trimming took off 6 bases at V and 4 bases at J, with 15 bases between the two ends. The unsorted libraries were made from 2 million PBMCs kept at -80 C. This clonotype came up many times. Its cognate antigen is unknown. Findings of the study overall: Multiple sclerosis was found to have the least TCR clonal expansion, below healthy controls, and HTLV-1-associated myelopathy the most.

The making of cDNA relied on 5'RACE with 10-nucleotide random UMIs. TCRdb itself ran the 5' RACE reads through MiXCR, one entry per CDR3 protein. This table has around 130,000 distinct CDR3 sequences, approximately 3.2% appearing once. Sequences were obtained from PBMCs. This sequence originates from a woman under 40 with multiple sclerosis. This sequence joins TRBV12-3 or TRBV12-4 and TRBJ2-2, with no clear D. CDR3 DNA: TGTGCCAGCAGCTTGTGGAATCCCGGCACCGGGGAGCTGTTTTTT. Residues: CASSLWNPGTGELFF.